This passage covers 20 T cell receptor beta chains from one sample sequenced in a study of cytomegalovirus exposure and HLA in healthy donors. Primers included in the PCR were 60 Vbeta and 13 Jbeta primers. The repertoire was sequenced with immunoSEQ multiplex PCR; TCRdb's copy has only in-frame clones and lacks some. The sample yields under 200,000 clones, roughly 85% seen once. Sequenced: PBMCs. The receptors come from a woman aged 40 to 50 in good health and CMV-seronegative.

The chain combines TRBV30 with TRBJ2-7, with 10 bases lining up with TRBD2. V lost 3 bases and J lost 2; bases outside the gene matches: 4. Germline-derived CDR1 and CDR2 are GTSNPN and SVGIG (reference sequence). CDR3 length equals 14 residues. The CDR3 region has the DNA TGTGCCTGGAGGGGAGCGGGAGGGACCTACGAGCAGTACTTC. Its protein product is CAWRGAGGTYEQYF.

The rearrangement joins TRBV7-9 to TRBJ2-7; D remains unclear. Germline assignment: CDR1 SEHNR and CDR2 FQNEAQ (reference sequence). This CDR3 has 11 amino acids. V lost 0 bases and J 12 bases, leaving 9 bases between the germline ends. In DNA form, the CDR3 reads TGTGCCAGCAGCTTAGCTGAGATGAGGTACTTC. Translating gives CASSLAEMRYF.

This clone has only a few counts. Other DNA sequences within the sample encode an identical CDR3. This chain's CDR3 is CASSQDRGSSYNSPLHF. The CDR3 bases are TGCGCCAGCAGCCAAGACAGGGGTAGCTCCTATAATTCACCCCTCCACTTT. V and J are TRBV4-1 and TRBJ1-6; D perhaps matches TRBD1 (6 bases). The germline CDR1 and CDR2 sequences are MGHRA and YSYEKL. The CDR3 is made up of 17 amino acids. V lost 0 bases, J lost 0 bases, and 9 bases lay in between.

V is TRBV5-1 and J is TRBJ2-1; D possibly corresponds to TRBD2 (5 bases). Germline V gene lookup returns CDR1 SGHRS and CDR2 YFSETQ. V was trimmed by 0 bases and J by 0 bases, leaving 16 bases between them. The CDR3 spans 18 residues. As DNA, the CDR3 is TGCGCCAGCAGCTTGGCGAGGAGCGGACCCCTCTCCTACAATGAGCAGTTCTTC. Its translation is CASSLARSGPLSYNEQFF.

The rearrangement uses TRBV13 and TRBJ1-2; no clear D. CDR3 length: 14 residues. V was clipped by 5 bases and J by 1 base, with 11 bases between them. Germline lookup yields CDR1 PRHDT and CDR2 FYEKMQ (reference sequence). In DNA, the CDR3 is TGTGCCAGCAGCCGAACTAGCGATAACTATGGCTACACCTTC. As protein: CASSRTSDNYGYTF.

CDR3 nucleotides: TGTGCCAGCGGGAGCCTGACTGGGGCGGGAAGTACAGATACGCAGTATTTT. Amino acid sequence: CASGSLTGAGSTDTQYF. The chain joins TRBV28 to TRBJ2-3, with D perhaps TRBD2 (6 bases). CDR3 length: 17 amino acids. V was pared by 8 bases and J by 3 bases, with 24 bases between. The germline CDR1 and CDR2 sequences are MDHEN and SYDVKM.

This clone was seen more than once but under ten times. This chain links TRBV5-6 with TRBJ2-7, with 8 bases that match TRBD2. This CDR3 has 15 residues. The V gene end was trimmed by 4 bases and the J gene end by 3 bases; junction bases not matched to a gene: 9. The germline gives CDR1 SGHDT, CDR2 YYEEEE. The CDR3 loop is CASSQGLASYYEQYF. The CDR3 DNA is TGTGCCAGCAGCCAAGGACTAGCTTCATACTACGAGCAGTACTTC.

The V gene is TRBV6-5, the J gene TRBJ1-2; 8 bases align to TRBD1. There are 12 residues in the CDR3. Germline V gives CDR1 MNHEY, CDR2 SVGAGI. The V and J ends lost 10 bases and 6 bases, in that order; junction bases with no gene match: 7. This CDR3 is CAIQDRADGYTF. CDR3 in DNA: TGTGCCATCCAGGACAGGGCGGATGGCTACACCTTC.

As DNA, the CDR3 is TGCGCCAGCAGCTGGAGCGGGGGGGCCGGTGAGGCCCAGTACTTC. It translates to CASSWSGGAGEAQYF. V and J are TRBV5-1 and TRBJ2-5, with TRBD2 matching 10 bases. Trimming removed 3 bases from V and 9 bases from J; junction bases left unmatched: 11. The CDR3 length is 15 residues. Germline V gives CDR1 SGHRS, CDR2 YFSETQ. Full variable domain (outside the CDR3, taken from reference TRBV5-1 and TRBJ2-5): KAGVTQTPRYLIKTRGQQVTLSCSPISGHRSVSWYQQTPGQGLQFLFEYFSETQRNKGNFPGRFSGRQFSNSRSEMNVSTLELGDSALYLCASSWSGGAGEAQYFGPGTRLLVL.

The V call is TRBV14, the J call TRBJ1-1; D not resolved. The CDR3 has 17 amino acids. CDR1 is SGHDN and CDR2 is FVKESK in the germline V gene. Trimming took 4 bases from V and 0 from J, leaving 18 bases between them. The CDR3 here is CASSPRPRTQLNTEAFF. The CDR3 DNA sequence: TGTGCCAGCAGCCCCCGACCAAGGACTCAACTGAACACTGAAGCTTTCTTT.

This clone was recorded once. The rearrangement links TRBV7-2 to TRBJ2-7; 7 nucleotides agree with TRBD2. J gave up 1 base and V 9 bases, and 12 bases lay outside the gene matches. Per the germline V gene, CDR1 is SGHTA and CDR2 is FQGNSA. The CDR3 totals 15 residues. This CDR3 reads CASTRTGGDSYEQYF. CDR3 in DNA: TGTGCCAGTACCAGAACGGGGGGTGATTCCTACGAGCAGTACTTC. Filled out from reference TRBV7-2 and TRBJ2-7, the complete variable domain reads GAGVSQSPSNKVTEKGKDVELRCDPISGHTALYWYRQSLGQGLEFLIYFQGNSAPDKSGLPSDRFSAERTGGSVSTLTIQRTQQEDSAVYLCASTRTGGDSYEQYFGPGTRLTVT.

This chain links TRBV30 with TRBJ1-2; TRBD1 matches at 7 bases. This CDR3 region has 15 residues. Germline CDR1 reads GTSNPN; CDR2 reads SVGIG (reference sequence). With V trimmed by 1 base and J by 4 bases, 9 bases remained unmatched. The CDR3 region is CAWSDDRVLSYGYTF. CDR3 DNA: TGTGCCTGGAGTGATGACAGGGTTTTGAGCTATGGCTACACCTTC.

In DNA, the CDR3 is TGTGCCAGCTCTAGGACACTCGGAAACACCATATATTTT. It encodes CASSRTLGNTIYF. The chain is built from TRBV13 and TRBJ1-3; D possibly corresponds to TRBD1 (5 bases). Germline V gives CDR1 PRHDT, CDR2 FYEKMQ (reference sequence). This CDR3 comprises 13 residues. Deletions cut 8 bases from V and 4 bases from J, with 12 bases between.

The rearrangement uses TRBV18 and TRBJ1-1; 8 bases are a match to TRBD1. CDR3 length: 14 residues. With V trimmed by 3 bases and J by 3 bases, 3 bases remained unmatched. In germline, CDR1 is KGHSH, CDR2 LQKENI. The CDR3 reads CASSPPDRDTEAFF. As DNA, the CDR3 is TGTGCCAGCTCACCCCCGGACAGGGACACTGAAGCTTTCTTT.

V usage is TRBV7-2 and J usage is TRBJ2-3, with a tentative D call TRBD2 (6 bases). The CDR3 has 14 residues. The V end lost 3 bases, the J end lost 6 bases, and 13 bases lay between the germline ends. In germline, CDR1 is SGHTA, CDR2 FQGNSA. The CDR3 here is CASSFSGPSDTQYF. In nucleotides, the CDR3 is TGTGCCAGCAGCTTTAGCGGCCCCTCGGATACGCAGTATTTT. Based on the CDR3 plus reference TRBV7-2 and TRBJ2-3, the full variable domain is GAGVSQSPSNKVTEKGKDVELRCDPISGHTALYWYRQSLGQGLEFLIYFQGNSAPDKSGLPSDRFSAERTGGSVSTLTIQRTQQEDSAVYLCASSFSGPSDTQYFGPGTRLTVL.

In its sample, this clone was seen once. The CDR3 spells CASRTVYGYTF. As DNA, the CDR3 is TGTGCCAGCAGGACAGTCTATGGCTACACCTTC. The V call is TRBV7-9, the J call TRBJ1-2; possibly TRBD1 for D (5 bases). Germline CDR1 reads SEHNR; CDR2 reads FQNEAQ (reference sequence). The CDR3 is 11 residues long. Trimming removed 6 bases from V and 4 bases from J, with 6 bases in between.

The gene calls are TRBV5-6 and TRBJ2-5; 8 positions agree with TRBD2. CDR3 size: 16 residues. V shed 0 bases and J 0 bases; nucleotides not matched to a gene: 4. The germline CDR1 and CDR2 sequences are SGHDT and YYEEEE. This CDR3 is CASSLAGGGYQETQYF. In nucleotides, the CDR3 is TGTGCCAGCAGCTTGGCGGGGGGGGGCTACCAAGAGACCCAGTACTTC.

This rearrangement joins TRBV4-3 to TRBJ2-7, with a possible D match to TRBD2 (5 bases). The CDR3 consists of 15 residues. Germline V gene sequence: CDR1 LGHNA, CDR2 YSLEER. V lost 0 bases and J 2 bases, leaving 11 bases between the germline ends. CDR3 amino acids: CASSQEGSGAYEQYF. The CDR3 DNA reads TGCGCCAGCAGCCAAGAGGGGAGCGGAGCCTACGAGCAGTACTTC.

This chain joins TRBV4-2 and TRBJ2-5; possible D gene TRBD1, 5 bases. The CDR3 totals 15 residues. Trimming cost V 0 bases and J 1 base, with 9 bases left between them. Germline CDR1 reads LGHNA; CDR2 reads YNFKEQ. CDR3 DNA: TGTGCCAGCAGCCAAGATGGACAACTCCAAGAGACCCAGTACTTC. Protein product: CASSQDGQLQETQYF.

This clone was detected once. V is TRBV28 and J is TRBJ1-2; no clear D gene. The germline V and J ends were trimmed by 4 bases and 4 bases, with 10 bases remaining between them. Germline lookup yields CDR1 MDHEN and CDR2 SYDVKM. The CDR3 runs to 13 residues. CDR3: CASSSYQSYGYTF. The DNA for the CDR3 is TGTGCCAGCAGTTCGTACCAGTCCTATGGCTACACCTTC.